This is a list of T cell receptor beta chains from one sample in a study of blood T cell repertoires in COVID-19. Sequencing used immunoSEQ multiplex PCR; TCRdb keeps in-frame clones, though not all of them. The sample holds almost 95,000 clones, approximately 70% seen once. Sequencing was done on a sample of peripheral blood. The receptors were gathered from a woman aged 60-75 years in a cohort sampled during active or convalescent COVID-19. Each CDR3 is given with its conserved first and last residue. D genes are given only for firm matches. Clone size, where shown, is once, few, many, or a class for clones that have expanded.

TRBJ2-1	TRBV5-1	TRBD1	NA	CASSLLQGAGEQFF	TGCGCCAGCAGCTTGCTCCAGGGGGCAGGGGAGCAGTTCTTC
TRBJ1-2	TRBV29-1	TRBD1	NA	CSVVDRGIGGYTF	TGCAGCGTTGTAGACAGGGGGATAGGTGGCTACACCTTC
TRBJ2-1	TRBV4-3	TRBD2	NA	CASSQDWSSGGDSSYNEQFF	TGCGCCAGCAGCCAAGATTGGAGTAGCGGGGGGGATAGCTCCTACAATGAGCAGTTCTTC
TRBJ1-1	TRBV6-1	NA	NA	CASSEVPGGDTEAFF	TGTGCCAGCAGTGAAGTCCCGGGGGGGGACACTGAAGCTTTCTTT
TRBJ1-6	TRBV7-8	NA	NA	CASSLDLWDMKGSSYNSPLHF	TGTGCCAGCAGCTTAGATTTGTGGGACATGAAGGGAAGCTCCTATAATTCACCCCTCCACTTT
TRBJ2-1	TRBV4-2	NA	NA	CASSQDRGSYNEQFF	TGTGCCAGCAGCCAAGATCGAGGATCCTACAATGAGCAGTTCTTC
TRBJ2-1	TRBV9	TRBD2	once	CASSVLPGRGLAGDEQFF	TGTGCCAGCAGCGTACTGCCCGGGAGAGGACTAGCGGGCGATGAGCAGTTCTTC
TRBJ1-5	TRBV6-2/TRBV6-3	NA	NA	CASSYTGTSQPQHF	TGTGCCAGCAGTTACACAGGGACAAGCCAGCCCCAGCATTTT
TRBJ1-2	TRBV5-1	TRBD1	NA	CASSLATGGGYTF	TGCGCCAGCAGCTTGGCGACAGGGGGTGGCTACACCTTC
TRBJ2-7	TRBV19	TRBD1	NA	CASSSWTGREQYF	TGTGCCAGTAGTAGCTGGACAGGCCGCGAGCAGTACTTC
TRBJ1-3	TRBV19	NA	NA	CASKQTSSGNTIYF	TGTGCCAGTAAGCAGACAAGCTCTGGAAACACCATATATTTT
TRBJ1-1	TRBV28	TRBD1	few	CASSVWDRLNTEAFF	TGTGCCAGCAGTGTATGGGACAGATTGAACACTGAAGCTTTCTTT
TRBJ1-5	TRBV28	NA	few	CASSFRGYYSNQPQHF	TGTGCCAGCAGTTTCCGGGGTTACTATAGCAATCAGCCCCAGCATTTT
TRBJ2-7	TRBV7-2	NA	few	CASSLGAKGSYEQYF	TGTGCCAGCAGCTTGGGGGCCAAGGGCTCCTACGAGCAGTACTTC
TRBJ2-5	TRBV11-3	TRBD1	NA	CASSRRTGDGETQYF	TGTGCCAGCAGCCGACGGACAGGGGACGGGGAGACCCAGTACTTC
TRBJ2-7	TRBV3-1/TRBV3-2	NA	few	CASSQAGGGQYF	TGTGCCAGCAGCCAAGCTGGGGGCGGGCAGTACTTC
TRBJ1-6	TRBV10-2	NA	few	CASTTGSNNSPLHF	TGCGCCAGCACAACAGGGTCTAATAATTCACCCCTCCACTTT
TRBJ1-6	TRBV19	TRBD1	NA	CASTRDRGVSPLHF	TGTGCCAGTACCCGGGACAGGGGTGTTTCACCCCTCCACTTT
TRBJ1-4	TRBV6-5	NA	NA	CASTRSFSEKLFF	TGTGCCAGCACTAGGTCCTTTAGTGAAAAACTGTTTTTT
TRBJ2-7	TRBV29-1	TRBD1	NA	CSVERDSDSYEQYF	TGCAGCGTTGAAAGGGACAGTGACTCCTACGAGCAGTACTTC
TRBJ1-6	TRBV5-4	TRBD1	NA	CASSLANYGTGGNSPLHF	TGTGCCAGCAGCTTAGCCAACTATGGGACAGGGGGGAATTCACCCCTCCACTTT
TRBJ1-2	TRBV18	NA	NA	CASSMRQDYGYTF	TGTGCCAGCTCAATGCGACAGGACTATGGCTACACCTTC
TRBJ1-3	TRBV11-1	TRBD1	NA	CASSRGQGHYNTIYF	TGTGCCAGCAGCCGCGGACAGGGGCATTATAACACCATATATTTT
TRBJ1-6	TRBV27	TRBD1	NA	CASSPAGTGRYYNSPLHF	TGTGCCAGCAGCCCCGCCGGGACAGGGAGATACTATAATTCACCCCTCCACTTT
TRBJ2-5	TRBV6-2/TRBV6-3	NA	NA	CASSYAGQGEETQYF	TGTGCCAGCAGTTACGCGGGGCAGGGAGAAGAGACCCAGTACTTC
TRBJ1-3	TRBV7-2	NA	NA	CASSLRAGVRNTIYF	TGTGCCAGCAGCTTGAGGGCAGGGGTTCGAAACACCATATATTTT
TRBJ2-1	TRBV5-1	TRBD2	few	CASSLQTSGGPYNEQFF	TGCGCCAGCAGCTTACAGACTAGCGGGGGACCCTACAATGAGCAGTTCTTC
TRBJ2-5	TRBV5-4	TRBD2	NA	CASSNIAGAGAQYF	TGTGCCAGCAGCAATATAGCGGGGGCGGGGGCCCAGTACTTC
TRBJ2-5	TRBV7-3	TRBD2	NA	CASSSTGTSGETQYF	TGTGCCAGCAGCTCAACCGGGACTAGCGGAGAGACCCAGTACTTC
TRBJ2-7	TRBV27	TRBD1	few	CASADRGSYEQYF	TGTGCCAGCGCGGACAGGGGATCCTACGAGCAGTACTTC
TRBJ1-5	TRBV6-1	NA	NA	CASSENDRSVQPQHF	TGTGCCAGCAGTGAGAACGACAGATCCGTTCAGCCCCAGCATTTT
TRBJ2-3	TRBV4-1	TRBD2	NA	CASSPDGGTTDTQYF	TGCGCCAGCAGCCCCGACGGGGGGACCACAGATACGCAGTATTTT
TRBJ2-7	TRBV9	NA	NA	CASSADGIYEQYF	TGTGCCAGCAGCGCCGACGGGATCTACGAGCAGTACTTC
TRBJ2-7	TRBV28	NA	NA	CASRSTGLYEQYF	TGTGCCAGCAGGTCAACAGGGTTATACGAGCAGTACTTC
TRBJ2-3	TRBV2	TRBD1	NA	CASSKGTAPGTDTQYF	TGTGCCAGCAGTAAAGGGACAGCGCCCGGCACAGATACGCAGTATTTT
TRBJ2-2	TRBV5-4	NA	NA	CASRSGGLYTGELFF	TGTGCCAGCAGATCGGGGGGCCTCTACACCGGGGAGCTGTTTTTT
TRBJ1-2	TRBV5-1	NA	NA	CASSPSGGERGYTF	TGCGCCAGCAGCCCCTCCGGTGGAGAGAGGGGCTACACCTTC